This is a list of T cell receptor beta chains from one sample in a study of cytomegalovirus exposure and HLA in healthy donors. Produced via immunoSEQ multiplex PCR; TCRdb's table is partial and in-frame only. The sample consists of roughly 200,000 clones, 70% to 80% of them appearing once. Sequenced input: PBMCs. The source is a woman aged 55-70 years in good health and CMV-seropositive. CDR3s include the opening cysteine and the closing phenylalanine or tryptophan. The D gene is left open where the match is weak. Size values are once, few and many counts, or a class for expanded clones, and some rows have none.

j_call d_call v_call clone_size cdr3_nt cdr3_aa
TRBJ1-4 . TRBV11-2 few TGTGCCAGCAGCTTAGATCTTGGGCCGACAAAACTGTTTTTT CASSLDLGPTKLFF
TRBJ1-3 . TRBV6-1 . TGTGCCAGCACCATAAACTTAGACTCTGGAAACACCATATATTTT CASTINLDSGNTIYF
TRBJ2-2 TRBD2 TRBV30 . TGTGCCTGGGGAGAAGGACTAGGAAGGGTCGGGGAGCTGTTTTTT CAWGEGLGRVGELFF
TRBJ1-2 . TRBV19 . TGTGCCAGTAGTGTTGGTCAGGGAGGACTCACCTATGGCTACACCTTC CASSVGQGGLTYGYTF
TRBJ2-7 TRBD2 TRBV18 . TGTGCCAGCTCACCACCGGGACTAGCGGGAGGGACCGAGCAGTACTTC CASSPPGLAGGTEQYF
TRBJ1-5 TRBD1 TRBV10-3 few TGTGCCATCAAGGGGGCGCGGGATCAGCCCCAGCATTTT CAIKGARDQPQHF
TRBJ1-5 . TRBV30 . TGTGCCTGGAGTGAACAGGGAAGTCAGCCCCAGCATTTT CAWSEQGSQPQHF
TRBJ1-3 TRBD1 TRBV6-6 . TGTGCCAGCAGTCCGACAGGGACCCGTGGAAACACCATATATTTT CASSPTGTRGNTIYF
TRBJ2-5 . TRBV29-1 . TGCAGCGAACGGACAGAAGAGACCCAGTACTTC CSERTEETQYF
TRBJ1-2 . TRBV30 . TGTGCCTGGAGTCAGAATAACTATGGCTACACCTTC CAWSQNNYGYTF
TRBJ2-2 TRBD2 TRBV19 . TGTGCCAGTAGGGGACTAGCGAACACCGGGGAGCTGTTTTTT CASRGLANTGELFF
TRBJ2-2 . TRBV7-8 . TGTGCCAGCAGCTTAAGGAGAGATATGTTCGCCGGGGAGCTGTTTTTT CASSLRRDMFAGELFF
TRBJ1-1 . TRBV5-4 few TGTGCCAGCAGCTCCCGACAGGTCCAAAACACTGAAGCTTTCTTT CASSSRQVQNTEAFF
TRBJ2-1 . TRBV2 . TGTGCCAGCACCTTTGAGGGATACAATGAGCAGTTCTTC CASTFEGYNEQFF
TRBJ1-2 . TRBV7-3 . TGTGCCAGCAGCTTATCGGCGACAGGCGGCTACACCTTC CASSLSATGGYTF
TRBJ1-2 . TRBV5-4 . TGTGCCAGCAGCTTGGTACAGGGTTACGGTGGCTACACCTTC CASSLVQGYGGYTF
TRBJ1-2 . TRBV5-1 few TGCGCCAGCAGCCCGGGGACGGCGGGGGATGGCTACACCTTC CASSPGTAGDGYTF
TRBJ2-5 . TRBV27 . TGTGCCAGCAGTCCCGGCAGGGGTCAGACCCAGTACTTC CASSPGRGQTQYF
TRBJ2-1 TRBD2 TRBV30 . TGTGCCTGGAGTCTCGGGGGGGCTAGGAATGAGCAGTTCTTC CAWSLGGARNEQFF
TRBJ1-1 . TRBV11-2 . TGTGCCAGCAGCAATAGGGCACAGGGCGGCACTGAAGCTTTCTTT CASSNRAQGGTEAFF
TRBJ1-2 TRBD1 TRBV10-2 . TGCGCCAGCAGTTCAGGGACAGGGGGTAGGCATGGCTACACCTTC CASSSGTGGRHGYTF
TRBJ1-2 TRBD1 TRBV10-3 . TGTGCCATCAGTTCAACAGGGGGCGCAGGCTATGGCTACACCTTC CAISSTGGAGYGYTF
TRBJ2-1 TRBD2 TRBV11-2 . TGTGCCAGCAGTCTAGCTAGCGGGAATAATGAGCAGTTCTTC CASSLASGNNEQFF
TRBJ1-2 . TRBV6-6 once TGTGCCAGCGGTCAATACCTCGCAGGCCAGGGCTACACCTTC CASGQYLAGQGYTF
TRBJ2-5 TRBD2 TRBV6-5 few TGTGCCAGCAGTTACTTCTTAGCGGGAGAAAGAGAGACCCAGTACTTC CASSYFLAGERETQYF
TRBJ2-7 TRBD2 TRBV2 . TGTGCCAGCACCATAGCGGGAGGGCCAAGCGAGCAGTACTTC CASTIAGGPSEQYF
TRBJ1-1 . TRBV5-8 . TGTGCCAGCAGCTTGGCTGGGGGGGTCAACACTGAAGCTTTCTTT CASSLAGGVNTEAFF
TRBJ1-4 . TRBV21-1 . TGTGCCAGCAGCAAACAGGGGGGACGAAAAACTGTTTTT CASSKQGGRKTVF
TRBJ1-2 . TRBV30 . TGTGCCTGGACCCCGGGACATGAAAACTTTGGCTACACCTTC CAWTPGHENFGYTF
TRBJ2-3 TRBD1 TRBV11-3 . TGTGCCAGCAGCTCCGGGACAGGGCGTACAGATACGCAGTATTTT CASSSGTGRTDTQYF
TRBJ2-6 . TRBV7-9 . TGTGCCAGCAGCTTAAGGGCGACAGTCTCTGGGGCCAACGTCCTGACTTTC CASSLRATVSGANVLTF
TRBJ2-1 TRBD2 TRBV7-2 . TGTGCCAGCACCGTCATAGGGCGGGAGGGCAATGAGCAGTTCTTC CASTVIGREGNEQFF
TRBJ1-1 TRBD1 TRBV14 . TGTGCCAGCAGCCCCCCGACAGGGGCAGCTTTCTTT CASSPPTGAAFF
TRBJ2-7 . TRBV7-9 . TGTGCCAGCAGCTTAGGTGGAGCCAGCTACGAGCAGTACTTC CASSLGGASYEQYF
TRBJ1-1 . TRBV19 . TGTGCCAGTATGGACTCAGACACTGAAGCTTTCTTT CASMDSDTEAFF
TRBJ1-5 . TRBV7-2 few TGTGCCAGCAGCTTAGTCGAGGGTCCGCGGCCCCAGCATTTT CASSLVEGPRPQHF
TRBJ2-1 TRBD1 TRBV4-2 . TGTGCCAGCAGCCATGAATCCCCGGGACAGGGGGCTTATGAGCAGTTCTTC CASSHESPGQGAYEQFF
TRBJ1-6 . TRBV19 . TGTGCCAGTTCCGCGACACGTTCACCCCTCCACTTT CASSATRSPLHF
TRBJ1-3 . TRBV30 . TGTGCCTGGGGAGTAGTGTCTGGAAACACCATATATTTT CAWGVVSGNTIYF
TRBJ2-3 . TRBV29-1 . TGCAGCGTTGTGGGGGCTAGCACAGATACGCAGTATTTT CSVVGASTDTQYF
TRBJ1-2 TRBD1 TRBV27 . TGTGCCAGCAGTTTCGGTCTGGGACAGTCCTTCTATGGCTACACCTTC CASSFGLGQSFYGYTF
TRBJ2-1 . TRBV9 . TGTGCCAGCAGCGTAGCGTCGAGTATAACCTACAATGAGCAGTTCTTC CASSVASSITYNEQFF
TRBJ2-2 TRBD2 TRBV5-1 . TGCGCCAGCAGACCCCCCTCTAGCGGTAACACCGGGGAGCTGTTTTTT CASRPPSSGNTGELFF
TRBJ2-1 . TRBV18 . TGTGCCAGCTCCGCCATCAGCTCCTACAATGAGCAGTTCTTC CASSAISSYNEQFF
TRBJ1-2 . TRBV27 . TGTGCCAGCAGTAGAAAGGACAGCAGTTATGGCTACACCTTC CASSRKDSSYGYTF
TRBJ2-5 TRBD1 TRBV19 . TGTGCCAGTAGTACATACAGGGGGACGGAGACCCAGTACTTC CASSTYRGTETQYF
TRBJ1-2 . TRBV5-1 . TGCGCCAGCAGCTTAACAGGGCTCCCTGACTATGGCTACACCTTC CASSLTGLPDYGYTF
TRBJ1-1 TRBD1 TRBV6-4 . TGTGCCAGCTCAGGACAGGGGCCCACTGAAGCTTTCTTT CASSGQGPTEAFF
TRBJ2-5 . TRBV5-6 . TGTGCCAGCAGCTGGGGGGGCGGGGGTCAGGAGACCCAGTACTTC CASSWGGGGQETQYF
TRBJ1-5 . TRBV6-1 . TGTGCCAGCAGTGAAGGTAGCACCAGTAATCAGCCCCAGCATTTT CASSEGSTSNQPQHF
TRBJ2-1 . TRBV5-1 . TGCGCCAGCAGCTTTCTCCGTAGCTCCTACAATGAGCAGTTCTTC CASSFLRSSYNEQFF
TRBJ1-1 TRBD1 TRBV19 few TGTGCCAGTAGTTGGACAGGGTGGCCCACTGAAGCTTTCTTT CASSWTGWPTEAFF